Shown below are 7 T cell receptor beta chains from a single sample sequenced in a study of T cells in Graves' hyperthyroidism and ophthalmopathy. TCR beta CDR3 regions were amplified from RNA transcripts. TCR CDR3 regions were first amplified by RT-PCR with HTBI primers. From the multiplex PCR reads, TCRdb called clonotypes with MiXCR, one entry per CDR3 protein. The sample has roughly 660,000 distinct CDR3 sequences, approximately 15% seen once. Sequences were obtained from blood. All receptors derive from a man aged 50 to 60 with Graves' hyperthyroidism.

There are many counts of this clonotype. This chain joins TRBV11-2 and TRBJ1-1; 7 bases fit TRBD1. Germline CDR1 and CDR2: SGHAT and FQNNGV. This CDR3 has 13 residues. The J segment lost 1 base and the V segment lost 5 bases, leaving 1 base of the junction unmatched. The CDR3 bases are TGTGCCAGCAGCAGGACAGGGAACACTGAAGCTTTCTTT. It is translated as CASSRTGNTEAFF.

This clonotype was counted many times. The rearrangement uses TRBV15 and TRBJ1-4; D unclear. Germline V gene lookup returns CDR1 LNHNV and CDR2 YYDKDF (reference sequence). The CDR3 contains 14 residues. Trimming shortened V by 5 bases and J by 8 bases, and 15 bases separated the two germline ends. The CDR3 here is CATSAREGLEKLFF. The CDR3, as DNA: TGTGCCACCAGCGCGAGGGAGGGTTTGGAAAAACTGTTTTTT.

This clonotype has more than one count but fewer than ten. This sequence joins TRBV19 and TRBJ2-7, with 9 positions matching TRBD1. The V and J ends lost 5 bases and 5 bases, in that order; junction bases with no gene match: 7. The CDR3 is 14 amino acids. Germline V CDR1 and CDR2: LNHDA, SQIVND (reference sequence). The CDR3 protein is CASSVQGAHDEQYF. The CDR3 DNA follows: TGTGCCAGTAGTGTACAGGGGGCCCACGACGAGCAGTACTTC.

This clonotype was recorded a few times. The chain recombines TRBV18 with TRBJ2-7, with D unresolved. Germline CDR1 is KGHSH and CDR2 is LQKENI. This CDR3 has 13 amino acids. V shed 0 bases and J shed 2 bases, with 5 bases lying between them. DNA for the CDR3: TGTGCCAGCTCACCACCTTCGGCCTACGAGCAGTACTTC. It translates to CASSPPSAYEQYF. The variable domain in full, completed from reference TRBV18 and TRBJ2-7, reads NAGVMQNPRHLVRRRGQEARLRCSPMKGHSHVYWYRQLPEEGLKFMVYLQKENIIDESGMPKERFSAEFPKEGPSILRIQQVVRGDSAAYFCASSPPSAYEQYFGPGTRLTVT.

Note on this clonotype: Sequence at one end of the junction differs from germline and may be a read error. J is TRBJ1-5 and V is TRBV18; tentatively, D is TRBD1 (6 bases). Germline V gene sequence: CDR1 KGHSH, CDR2 LQKENI. The CDR3 loop spans 15 amino acids. Here the CDR3 reads CASSPSTGSHQPQHF. The DNA of the CDR3 is TGTGCCAGCTCACCATCGACAGGTAGCCATCAGCCCCAGCATTTT.

This clonotype occurred many times. The genes are TRBV5-1 and TRBJ1-2; TRBD1 might be the D (6 bases). The CDR3 is 13 residues long. V dropped 3 bases and J dropped 5 bases, with 11 bases sitting between them. From germline, CDR1 is SGHRS and CDR2 YFSETQ. The CDR3 nucleotides read TGCGCCAGCAGCTCCCGGGACAAATATGGCTACACCTTC. This translates into CASSSRDKYGYTF.

The rearrangement joins TRBV7-9 to TRBJ1-5; 7 nucleotides match TRBD1. V gave up 5 bases and J gave up 5 bases; unmatched junction bases: 9. This CDR3 has 15 residues. CDR1 and CDR2 from the germline V gene are SEHNR and FQNEAQ (reference sequence). The CDR3 bases are TGTGCCAGCAGCCGCACAGGGGCCATTGATCAGCCCCAGCATTTT. Its translation: CASSRTGAIDQPQHF.